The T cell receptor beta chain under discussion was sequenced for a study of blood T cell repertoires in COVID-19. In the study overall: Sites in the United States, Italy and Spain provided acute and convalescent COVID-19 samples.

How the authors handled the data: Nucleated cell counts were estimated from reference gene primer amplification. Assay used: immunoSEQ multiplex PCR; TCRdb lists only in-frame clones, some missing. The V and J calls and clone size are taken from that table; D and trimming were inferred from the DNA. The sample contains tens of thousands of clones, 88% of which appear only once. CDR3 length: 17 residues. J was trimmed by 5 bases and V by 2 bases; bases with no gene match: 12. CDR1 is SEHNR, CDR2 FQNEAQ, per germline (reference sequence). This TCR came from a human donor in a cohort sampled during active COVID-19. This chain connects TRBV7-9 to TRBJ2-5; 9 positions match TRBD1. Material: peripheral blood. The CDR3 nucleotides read TGTGCCAGCAGCTTACCGGGACAGGGAGGGGGACAGGAGACCCAGTACTTC. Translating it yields CASSLPGQGGGQETQYF.